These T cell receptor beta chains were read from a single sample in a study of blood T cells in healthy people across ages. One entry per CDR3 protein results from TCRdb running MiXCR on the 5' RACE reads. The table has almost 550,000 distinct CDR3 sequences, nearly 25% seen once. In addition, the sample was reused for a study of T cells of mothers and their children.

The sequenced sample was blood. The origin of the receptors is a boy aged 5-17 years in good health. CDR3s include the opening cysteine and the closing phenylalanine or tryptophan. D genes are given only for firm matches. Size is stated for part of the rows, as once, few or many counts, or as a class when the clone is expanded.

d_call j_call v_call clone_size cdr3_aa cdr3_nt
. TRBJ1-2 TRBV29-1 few CSVEDHRVTANYGYTF TGCAGCGTTGAAGATCATAGGGTAACGGCCAATTATGGCTACACCTTC
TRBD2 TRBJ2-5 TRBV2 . CASRFGLAGGPGETQYF TGTGCCAGCAGATTCGGACTAGCGGGAGGGCCAGGAGAGACCCAGTACTTC
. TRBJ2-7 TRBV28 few CASEQDYEQYF TGTGCCAGCGAACAAGACTACGAGCAGTACTTC
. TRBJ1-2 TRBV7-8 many CASSLVISNYGYTF TGTGCCAGCAGCTTAGTTATATCTAACTATGGCTACACCTTC
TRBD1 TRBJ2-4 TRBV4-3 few CASSQEQGTGAKNIQYF TGCGCCAGCAGCCAAGAACAAGGGACAGGGGCCAAAAACATTCAGTACTTC
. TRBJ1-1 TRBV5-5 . CASSPSGMGNTEAFF TGTGCCAGCAGCCCCTCAGGGATGGGGAACACTGAAGCTTTCTTT
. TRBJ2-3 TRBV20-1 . CSARDLGVDIISTDTQYF TGCAGTGCTAGAGATCTAGGGGTCGATATAATTAGCACAGATACGCAGTATTTT
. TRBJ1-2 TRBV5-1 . CASSLTSGQSPNYGYTF TGCGCCAGCAGCTTGACCTCCGGGCAGAGCCCTAACTATGGCTACACCTTC
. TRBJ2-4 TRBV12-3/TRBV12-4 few CASSRTDRNIQYF TGTGCCAGCAGTAGAACGGACCGAAACATTCAGTACTTC
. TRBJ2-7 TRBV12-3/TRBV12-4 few CASSFYYSRAYEQYF TGTGCCAGCAGTTTTTATTATAGCAGGGCCTACGAGCAGTACTTC
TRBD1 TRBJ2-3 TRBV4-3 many CASSPGQGHTDTQYF TGCGCCAGCAGCCCGGGACAGGGCCACACAGATACGCAGTATTTT
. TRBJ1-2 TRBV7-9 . CASSLTVQGSSYGYTF TGTGCCAGCAGCTTAACGGTGCAGGGCTCGAGCTATGGCTACACCTTC
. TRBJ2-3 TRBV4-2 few CASSRGVDTQYF TGTGCCAGCAGCCGCGGGGTGGATACGCAGTATTTT
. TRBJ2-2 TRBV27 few CASSLSGRADTGELFF TGTGCCAGCAGTTTATCGGGCAGGGCCGACACCGGGGAGCTGTTTTTT
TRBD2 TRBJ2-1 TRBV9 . CASSVQLAGSYNEQFF TGTGCCAGCAGCGTCCAACTAGCGGGATCCTACAATGAGCAGTTCTTC
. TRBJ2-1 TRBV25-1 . CASSELGEEQFF TGTGCCAGCAGTGAATTGGGAGAGGAGCAGTTCTTC
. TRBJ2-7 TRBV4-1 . CASSQTRLSGDYEQYF TGCGCCAGCAGCCAGACCAGACTATCGGGAGATTACGAGCAGTACTTC
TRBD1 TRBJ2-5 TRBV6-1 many CASGGGQGSFETQYF TGTGCCAGCGGGGGGGGACAGGGGAGTTTTGAGACCCAGTACTTC
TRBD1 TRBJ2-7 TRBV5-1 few CASSNLETGNYEQYF TGCGCCAGCAGCAACCTGGAGACAGGGAACTACGAGCAGTACTTC
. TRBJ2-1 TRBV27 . CATGRGSYNEQFF TGTGCCACCGGGCGGGGCTCCTACAATGAGCAGTTCTTC
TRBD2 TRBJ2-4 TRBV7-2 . CASSQLSSGTRNIQYF TGTGCCAGCAGCCAACTCTCTAGCGGGACGCGGAACATTCAGTACTTC
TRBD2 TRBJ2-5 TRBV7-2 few CASSFYASGEETQYF TGTGCCAGCAGCTTCTATGCTAGCGGGGAAGAGACCCAGTACTTC
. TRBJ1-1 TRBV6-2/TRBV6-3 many CASSPYLQNTEAFF TGTGCCAGCAGTCCTTATTTACAGAACACTGAAGCTTTCTTT
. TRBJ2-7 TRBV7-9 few CASSLFRSSSSYEQYF TGTGCCAGCAGCTTGTTTAGGAGTTCGAGCTCCTACGAGCAGTACTTC
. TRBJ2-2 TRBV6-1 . CASSEALGTGELFF TGTGCCAGCAGTGAAGCGCTAGGGACCGGGGAGCTGTTTTTT
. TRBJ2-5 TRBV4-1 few CASSHSSARGETQYF TGCGCCAGCAGCCACTCTTCGGCTAGGGGAGAGACCCAGTACTTC
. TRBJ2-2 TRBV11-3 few CASSLTPSTGELFF TGTGCCAGCAGCTTAACCCCAAGCACCGGGGAGCTGTTTTTT
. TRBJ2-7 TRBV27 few CASSFLEARFHEQYF TGTGCCAGCAGTTTTCTGGAGGCCCGATTCCACGAGCAGTACTTC